These 11 T cell receptor beta chains were all obtained from the same sample, sequenced in a study of blood T cells in healthy people across ages. Through a sample-barcoded 5' primer and a J-beta primer mix, a second PCR was run for roughly 6 to 11 cycles. TCRdb recomputed calls from the 5' RACE reads with MiXCR, one row per CDR3 protein. The data contain under 1,000,000 distinct CDR3 sequences, approximately 35% of them singletons. The sequenced material came from blood. The receptor set was obtained from a man aged 18 to 30 in good health.

This chain links TRBV30 with TRBJ2-7, with D maybe TRBD2 (5 bases). V lost 1 base, J lost 3 bases, and 16 bases lay in between. Germline V gene lookup returns CDR1 GTSNPN and CDR2 SVGIG (reference sequence). The CDR3 is 15 residues long. CDR3 loop: CAWSGADGRGYEQYF. The CDR3 nucleotides are TGTGCCTGGAGTGGGGCCGACGGCCGGGGCTACGAGCAGTACTTC.

This clonotype was counted a few times. The rearrangement joins TRBV20-1 to TRBJ2-1, with TRBD2 identical over 10 bases. From germline, CDR1 is DFQATT and CDR2 SNEGSKA (reference sequence). CDR3 length: 12 residues. V shed 6 bases and J 10 bases; nucleotides not matched to a gene: 6. CDR3 coding DNA: TGCAGTGCCATTCTAGCGGGGGTGGAGCAGTTCTTC. Its protein product is CSAILAGVEQFF.

This clonotype was picked up a small number of times. The rearrangement joins TRBV20-1 to TRBJ1-5, with TRBD1 as a possible D gene (6 bases). The V gene's germline CDR1 is DFQATT and CDR2 SNEGSKA (reference sequence). V was pared by 0 bases and J by 4 bases, with 10 bases between. This CDR3 has 14 residues. CDR3 sequence: CSARDRGFNQPQHF. The CDR3 DNA sequence: TGCAGTGCTAGAGACAGGGGATTTAATCAGCCCCAGCATTTT.

This clonotype was detected ten times or more. The chain carries TRBV3-1 and TRBJ2-1, with 9 bases aligning to TRBD2. The length of the CDR3 is 16 residues. The junction had 6 bases not matched to a gene; V was cut back by 1 base and J by 5 bases. From germline, CDR1 is LGHDT and CDR2 YNNKEL (reference sequence). CDR3 DNA sequence: TGTGCCAGCAGCCAAGCTCCGAAGCGGGGGGACAATGAGCAGTTCTTC. This sequence encodes CASSQAPKRGDNEQFF.

This clonotype was counted many times. V usage is TRBV5-1 and J usage is TRBJ2-5, with 8 bases fitting TRBD2. Germline V gene sequence: CDR1 SGHRS, CDR2 YFSETQ. This CDR3 spans 15 amino acids. J lost 2 bases, V lost 1 base, and 4 bases had no gene match. CDR3 amino acids: CASSLPGLGQETQYF. CDR3 DNA sequence: TGCGCCAGCAGCTTGCCGGGACTAGGGCAAGAGACCCAGTACTTC.

The chain has TRBV9 and TRBJ1-4, with TRBD1 identical over 9 bases. Unmatched junction bases numbered 8, after V lost 4 bases and J lost 7 bases. CDR3 length: 15 amino acids. Germline V gene sequence: CDR1 SGDLS, CDR2 YYNGEE. The CDR3 DNA reads TGTGCCAGCAGCTCCGGCGGGACAGGGAGTGAAAAACTGTTTTTT. Its translation is CASSSGGTGSEKLFF.

V is TRBV9 and J is TRBJ2-7; 8 bases are a match to TRBD1. Germline CDR1 reads SGDLS; CDR2 reads YYNGEE. Germline trimming cut 3 bases from V and 4 bases from J; bases unmatched to any gene: 6. This CDR3 spans 14 amino acids. The CDR3 spells CASSAGQGIYEQYF. As DNA, the CDR3 is TGTGCCAGCAGCGCCGGACAGGGAATATACGAGCAGTACTTC.

This clonotype was detected a few times. The chain employs TRBV10-2 and TRBJ2-1; D not certain. The length of the CDR3 is 16 residues. CDR1 is WSHSY, CDR2 SAAADI, per germline. V was pared by 3 bases and J by 0 bases, with 12 bases between. DNA of the CDR3: TGCGCCAGCAGTGACTTACCTGTGAGCTCCTACAATGAGCAGTTCTTC. Its protein product is CASSDLPVSSYNEQFF.

V and J are TRBV15 and TRBJ2-1; D is uncertain. The CDR3 has 16 residues. V dropped 4 bases and J dropped 4 bases, with 17 bases sitting between them. CDR1 is LNHNV and CDR2 is YYDKDF in the germline V gene (reference sequence). CDR3 in amino acids: CATSTQGGRIYNEQFF. CDR3 DNA sequence: TGTGCCACCAGCACCCAAGGTGGACGGATATACAATGAGCAGTTCTTC.

This clonotype was observed many times. The V gene is TRBV9, the J gene TRBJ2-1, with D possibly TRBD2 on 5 matching bases. The CDR3 spans 15 residues. Germline V gives CDR1 SGDLS, CDR2 YYNGEE. V lost 5 bases and J lost 2, with 14 bases in between. The DNA for the CDR3 is TGTGCCAGCAGTGCGGGTGGCGGGCCCTACAATGAGCAGTTCTTC. This sequence encodes CASSAGGGPYNEQFF.

V usage is TRBV25-1 and J usage is TRBJ1-5; D is ambiguous. Trimming shortened V by 3 bases and J by 3 bases, and 9 bases separated the two germline ends. Germline-derived CDR1 and CDR2 are MGHDK and SYGVNS. The CDR3 is made up of 14 amino acids. Here the CDR3 reads CASSEGGFNQPQHF. The CDR3 bases are TGTGCCAGCAGTGAGGGAGGGTTCAATCAGCCCCAGCATTTT.